One sample yielded the 15 T cell receptor beta chains listed below, sequenced in a study of CD8+ T cells in alopecia areata. Extraction and reverse transcription of RNA yielded cDNA as the sequencing template. The data were produced by immunoSEQ multiplex PCR, yet TCRdb's version contains in-frame clones alone and is incomplete. This table holds around 200,000 clones, 60% to 70% found once. As for treatment: oral pan-JAK inhibitor, 5-10 mg twice daily. This specimen consisted of CD4+ T cells sorted from blood, obtained at week 4, from a patient treated with tofacitinib. Receptor source: a human donor with alopecia areata.

The chain combines TRBV29-1 with TRBJ2-1, with TRBD2 matching over 10 bases. This CDR3 contains 18 residues. Germline CDR1 SQVTM, CDR2 ANQGSEA. The junction had 13 bases not matched to a gene; V was cut back by 1 base and J by 4 bases. CDR3 sequence reads: CSVEVPKTSGIWYNEQFF. For the CDR3, the DNA is TGCAGCGTTGAAGTCCCCAAAACTAGCGGGATATGGTACAATGAGCAGTTCTTC.

This chain joins TRBV6-1 and TRBJ1-2; a weak D match, TRBD1 (5 bases). V was pared by 6 bases and J by 7 bases, with 12 bases between. Germline CDR1 and CDR2: MNHNS and SASEGT. This CDR3 contains 12 residues. CDR3 region: CASSPMGGGYTF. The CDR3 DNA sequence: TGTGCCAGCAGCCCCATGGGGGGTGGCTACACCTTC.

J is TRBJ1-1 and V is TRBV2; D unclear. With 4 bases removed from V and 0 bases from J, the gap between germline ends came to 9 bases. The CDR3 runs 14 residues. The germline gives CDR1 SNHLY, CDR2 FYNNEI. CDR3 sequence reads: CASSVGRMNTEAFF. The CDR3 bases are TGTGCCAGCAGTGTCGGCAGAATGAACACTGAAGCTTTCTTT.

This clone has only a few counts. This chain joins TRBV29-1 and TRBJ1-2, with 11 bases lining up with TRBD1. The CDR3 spans 13 residues. V was pared by 4 bases and J by 5 bases, with 3 bases of the junction left unmatched. Germline CDR1 SQVTM, CDR2 ANQGSEA. The CDR3 region is CSVAGTGGYGYTF. The DNA for the CDR3 is TGCAGCGTTGCCGGGACAGGGGGGTATGGCTACACCTTC.

This chain connects TRBV2 to TRBJ2-5, with D maybe TRBD2 (5 bases). V dropped 2 bases and J dropped 4 bases, with 17 bases sitting between them. The CDR3 runs 16 residues. Germline V gives CDR1 SNHLY, CDR2 FYNNEI. This chain's CDR3 is CASSESGQTFGETQYF. In nucleotides, the CDR3 is TGTGCCAGCAGTGAAAGCGGTCAGACCTTTGGAGAGACCCAGTACTTC.

J is TRBJ2-1 and V is TRBV9, with TRBD2 identical over 11 bases. The CDR3 spans 15 residues. The V gene end was trimmed by 0 bases and the J gene end by 7 bases; junction bases not matched to a gene: 3. Germline lookup yields CDR1 SGDLS and CDR2 YYNGEE. Here the CDR3 reads CASSVALAGVNEQFF. The DNA for the CDR3 is TGTGCCAGCAGCGTAGCACTAGCGGGAGTTAATGAGCAGTTCTTC.

The chain recombines TRBV5-1 with TRBJ2-1; D is undetermined. The CDR3 runs to 9 residues. Trimming cost V 4 bases and J 14 bases, with 7 bases left between them. Germline V lookup: CDR1 SGHRS, CDR2 YFSETQ. The CDR3 sequence: CASSNREFF. Here the CDR3 DNA reads TGCGCCAGCAGCAACAGAGAGTTCTTC.

The V and J genes are TRBV10-3 and TRBJ2-2; D possibly corresponds to TRBD1 (5 bases). This CDR3 spans 14 amino acids. Trimming shortened V by 7 bases and J by 0 bases, and 9 bases separated the two germline ends. CDR1 ENHRY and CDR2 SYGVKD come from the germline V gene. The CDR3 coding sequence is TGTGCCATCACTGGCAGGGCGAACACCGGGGAGCTGTTTTTT. Encoded protein: CAITGRANTGELFF.

The chain links TRBV15 to TRBJ1-4, with D unresolved. With 4 bases removed from V and 8 bases from J, the gap between germline ends came to 14 bases. CDR3 size: 14 residues. Germline V gives CDR1 LNHNV, CDR2 YYDKDF (reference sequence). This CDR3 reads CATSIRPTGEKLFF. The CDR3 coding sequence is TGTGCCACCAGCATTCGACCAACGGGGGAAAAACTGTTTTTT.

The rearrangement links TRBV29-1 to TRBJ1-1, with TRBD1 identical over 9 bases. Looked up from germline, CDR1 is SQVTM and CDR2 is ANQGSEA. V lost 7 bases and J lost 11; bases outside the gene matches: 11. The CDR3 sequence is 12 residues long. The CDR3 DNA follows: TGCAGCGCTGTGCCGGGACAGGGCATGGCTTTCTTT. Residues: CSAVPGQGMAFF.

The rearrangement links TRBV6-1 to TRBJ2-6; TRBD1 matches at 8 bases. V gave up 3 bases and J gave up 0 bases; unmatched junction bases: 7. Germline V gene data show CDR1 as MNHNS and CDR2 as SASEGT. The CDR3 has 18 amino acids. The CDR3 nucleotides are TGTGCCAGCAGTGAGCAGGGGGCTGTTCTCTCTGGGGCCAACGTCCTGACTTTC. Protein: CASSEQGAVLSGANVLTF.

This clone was picked up one time. V and J are TRBV25-1 and TRBJ2-7; 14 bases are shared with TRBD2. Germline CDR1 is MGHDK and CDR2 is SYGVNS. After removal of 3 bases from V and 7 bases from J, the junction contained 8 bases not matched to a gene. This CDR3 is 16 amino acids long. The CDR3 DNA reads as TGTGCCAGCAGTGATCGCGGGACTAGCGGGAGCCGTGAGCAGTACTTC. This gives the protein CASSDRGTSGSREQYF.

This chain uses TRBV5-4 with TRBJ1-2; possible D gene TRBD1, 6 bases. The CDR3 is made up of 13 amino acids. The germline V and J ends were trimmed by 4 bases and 4 bases, with 11 bases remaining between them. Germline CDR1 and CDR2: SGHNT and YYREEE (reference sequence). CDR3 DNA: TGTGCCAGCAGCCCGGACAGATCCTATGGCTACACCTTC. The encoded protein is CASSPDRSYGYTF.

V and J are TRBV6-5 and TRBJ1-5; D is possibly TRBD1 (6 bases). From germline, CDR1 is MNHEY and CDR2 SVGAGI. Trimming cost V 1 base and J 9 bases, with 13 bases left between them. This CDR3 is built from 14 residues. As DNA, the CDR3 is TGTGCCAGCAGTTACTTACAGGGAGGGCGGCCCCAGCATTTT. Amino acid sequence: CASSYLQGGRPQHF.

This clone was detected a few times. The chain joins TRBV29-1 to TRBJ2-7; 7 nucleotides line up with TRBD1. The V gene's germline CDR1 is SQVTM and CDR2 ANQGSEA. CDR3 length equals 15 residues. V was pared by 4 bases and J by 3 bases, with 12 bases of the junction left unmatched. The CDR3 spells CSVVVRGRSNYEQYF. In DNA, the CDR3 is TGCAGCGTTGTAGTGAGGGGGCGATCGAACTACGAGCAGTACTTC.